This is a list of T cell receptor beta chains from one sample in a study of blood T cell repertoires in COVID-19. Method: immunoSEQ multiplex PCR; TCRdb's copy keeps in-frame clones and lacks some. The data hold roughly 180,000 clones, with about 85% observed a single time. The sample consisted of PBMCs or T cells enriched from blood (not recorded which). The receptor set was obtained from a middle-aged man who had recovered from COVID-19. Both conserved end residues are part of each CDR3. A D gene is named only where the DNA matches it firmly. Expanded clones get a size class; other rows say once, few or many, or leave the size out.

D gene: TRBD2
V gene: TRBV5-1
clone size: NA
J gene: TRBJ2-1
CDR3 DNA: TGCGCCAGCAGCCTCACTAGCGCCAATTACAATGAGCAGTTCTTC
CDR3 protein: CASSLTSANYNEQFF

D gene: NA
V gene: TRBV19
clone size: NA
J gene: TRBJ1-5
CDR3 DNA: TGTGCCAGTAGTATAGGTAAGGGGGGGACTTCAGCAGGACAGCCCCAGCATTTT
CDR3 protein: CASSIGKGGTSAGQPQHF

D gene: TRBD2
V gene: TRBV14
clone size: NA
J gene: TRBJ2-5
CDR3 DNA: TGTGCCAGCAGCCAAGAAGGACTAGCGGGAGTTCAAGAGACCCAGTACTTC
CDR3 protein: CASSQEGLAGVQETQYF

D gene: NA
V gene: TRBV5-8
clone size: NA
J gene: TRBJ2-7
CDR3 DNA: TGTGCCAGCAGCCCATCAGACAGGAGGAGTTACTCCTACGAGCAGTACTTC
CDR3 protein: CASSPSDRRSYSYEQYF

D gene: NA
V gene: TRBV19
clone size: NA
J gene: TRBJ1-6
CDR3 DNA: TGTGCCAGTAGTATAGTTTGGGGCGGACCCCTCCACTTT
CDR3 protein: CASSIVWGGPLHF

D gene: NA
V gene: TRBV30
clone size: few
J gene: TRBJ1-2
CDR3 DNA: TGTGCCTGGACCCGTCAGGGAGGTGGTGATGGCTACACCTTC
CDR3 protein: CAWTRQGGGDGYTF

D gene: TRBD1
V gene: TRBV11-3
clone size: NA
J gene: TRBJ1-1
CDR3 DNA: TGTGCCAGCAGCTTAGATCTGGGACAGACCACTGAAGCTTTCTTT
CDR3 protein: CASSLDLGQTTEAFF

D gene: NA
V gene: TRBV5-1
clone size: NA
J gene: TRBJ1-1
CDR3 DNA: TGCGCCAGCAGTGGGGGGTCGGAGAACACTGAAGCTTTCTTT
CDR3 protein: CASSGGSENTEAFF

D gene: NA
V gene: TRBV11-3
clone size: NA
J gene: TRBJ1-1
CDR3 DNA: TGTGCCAGCAGCCAGACAGCGAACACTGAAGCTTTCTTT
CDR3 protein: CASSQTANTEAFF

D gene: TRBD2
V gene: TRBV30
clone size: NA
J gene: TRBJ2-2
CDR3 DNA: TGTGCCTGGGATATCACGGGGGGGACCGGGGAGCTGTTTTTT
CDR3 protein: CAWDITGGTGELFF

D gene: NA
V gene: TRBV7-8
clone size: NA
J gene: TRBJ1-4
CDR3 DNA: TGTGCCAGCACCCTATCGGGGTCAGTTGATGAAAAACTGTTTTTT
CDR3 protein: CASTLSGSVDEKLFF

D gene: TRBD2
V gene: TRBV29-1
clone size: NA
J gene: TRBJ2-5
CDR3 DNA: TGCAGCGTTGAAGGGCCTGGGACTAGCGTACCGCACTTC
CDR3 protein: CSVEGPGTSVPHF

D gene: NA
V gene: TRBV24-1
clone size: NA
J gene: TRBJ2-4
CDR3 DNA: TGTGCCACCAGTGATCTGGGACGGGGGAACATTCAGTACTTC
CDR3 protein: CATSDLGRGNIQYF

D gene: NA
V gene: TRBV7-2
clone size: NA
J gene: TRBJ1-5
CDR3 DNA: TGTGCCAGCAGCTTAGGTCCCAGGGGAAGCCAGCCCCAGCATTTT
CDR3 protein: CASSLGPRGSQPQHF

D gene: NA
V gene: TRBV24-1
clone size: NA
J gene: TRBJ2-2
CDR3 DNA: TGTGCCACCAGTTACGCAACAGGGCCGGGCGGGGAGCTGTTTTTT
CDR3 protein: CATSYATGPGGELFF

D gene: NA
V gene: TRBV28
clone size: NA
J gene: TRBJ2-1
CDR3 DNA: TGTGCCAGCAGTACAACACGAACCGAAAGATACAATGAGCAGTTCTTC
CDR3 protein: CASSTTRTERYNEQFF

D gene: NA
V gene: TRBV7-9
clone size: NA
J gene: TRBJ1-2
CDR3 DNA: TGTGCCAGCAGCTTAGCTGGTGGGGAGTACTATGGCTACACCTTC
CDR3 protein: CASSLAGGEYYGYTF

D gene: TRBD2
V gene: TRBV30
clone size: NA
J gene: TRBJ2-7
CDR3 DNA: TGTGCCTGGATATCCGGGACTAGCGGCCACGAGCAGTACTTC
CDR3 protein: CAWISGTSGHEQYF

D gene: NA
V gene: TRBV18
clone size: NA
J gene: TRBJ1-1
CDR3 DNA: TGTGCCAGCTCACCATCCAGGGGAACTGAAGCTTTCTTT
CDR3 protein: CASSPSRGTEAFF

D gene: NA
V gene: TRBV5-1
clone size: NA
J gene: TRBJ1-1
CDR3 DNA: TGCGCCAGCAGCTTGCGGACAGACACTGAAGCTTTCTTT
CDR3 protein: CASSLRTDTEAFF

D gene: TRBD1
V gene: TRBV29-1
clone size: NA
J gene: TRBJ1-2
CDR3 DNA: TGCAGCGTTTCCCGGGACAGGGATCATGGCTACACCTTC
CDR3 protein: CSVSRDRDHGYTF

D gene: TRBD1
V gene: TRBV19
clone size: NA
J gene: TRBJ1-6
CDR3 DNA: TGTGCCAGTAGTCTACAGGGGAATTCACCCCTCCACTTT
CDR3 protein: CASSLQGNSPLHF

D gene: TRBD1
V gene: TRBV28
clone size: NA
J gene: TRBJ1-1
CDR3 DNA: TGTGCCAGCGGGACAGCCCTAGAAGCTTTCTTT
CDR3 protein: CASGTALEAFF

D gene: NA
V gene: TRBV5-5
clone size: NA
J gene: TRBJ2-3
CDR3 DNA: TGTGCCAGCAGCAGAAATCAGGGGGGATTCGGATATACGCAGTATTTT
CDR3 protein: CASSRNQGGFGYTQYF

D gene: NA
V gene: TRBV11-3
clone size: NA
J gene: TRBJ2-4
CDR3 DNA: TGTGCCAGCAGCTTAGAGGGTCGGAGGGCCAAAAACATTCAGTACTTC
CDR3 protein: CASSLEGRRAKNIQYF

D gene: TRBD1
V gene: TRBV14
clone size: NA
J gene: TRBJ1-2
CDR3 DNA: TGTGCCAGCAGCCAAGCGGACAGGGGCTATGGCTACACCTTC
CDR3 protein: CASSQADRGYGYTF

D gene: NA
V gene: TRBV13
clone size: NA
J gene: TRBJ1-1
CDR3 DNA: TGTGCCAGCAAGGGAGGGCTCCCGAACACTGAAGCTTTCTTT
CDR3 protein: CASKGGLPNTEAFF

D gene: TRBD1
V gene: TRBV5-1
clone size: few
J gene: TRBJ1-1
CDR3 DNA: TGCGCCAGCACCTTGGGACAGGCGAACACTGAAGCTTTCTTT
CDR3 protein: CASTLGQANTEAFF

D gene: TRBD1
V gene: TRBV28
clone size: NA
J gene: TRBJ2-1
CDR3 DNA: TGTGCCAGCAGCCTCACCGGGACAGTCAATGAGCAGTTCTTC
CDR3 protein: CASSLTGTVNEQFF

D gene: NA
V gene: TRBV3-1/TRBV3-2
clone size: NA
J gene: TRBJ1-1
CDR3 DNA: TGTGCCAGCAGCCTACAGGTGAACACTGAAGCTTTCTTT
CDR3 protein: CASSLQVNTEAFF

D gene: NA
V gene: TRBV27
clone size: NA
J gene: TRBJ2-3
CDR3 DNA: TGTGCCAGCAGTTTAGGAGGTATTACCTACCCTAGCACAGATACGCAGTATTTT
CDR3 protein: CASSLGGITYPSTDTQYF

D gene: NA
V gene: TRBV27
clone size: once
J gene: TRBJ1-1
CDR3 DNA: TGTGCCAGCAGTTACCAGGGTTATACTGAAGCTTTCTTT
CDR3 protein: CASSYQGYTEAFF

D gene: TRBD1
V gene: TRBV19
clone size: NA
J gene: TRBJ1-5
CDR3 DNA: TGTGCCAGTAGTCTCAACGGACAGGGGGGACCCTATAGCAATCAGCCCCAGCATTTT
CDR3 protein: CASSLNGQGGPYSNQPQHF

D gene: NA
V gene: TRBV12-3/TRBV12-4
clone size: few
J gene: TRBJ1-1
CDR3 DNA: TGTGCCAGCAGGCCTCGGGGGACTGAAGCTTTCTTT
CDR3 protein: CASRPRGTEAFF

D gene: NA
V gene: TRBV29-1
clone size: NA
J gene: TRBJ1-1
CDR3 DNA: TGCAGCGACGGGGGGGTGGTGAACACTGAAGCTTTCTTT
CDR3 protein: CSDGGVVNTEAFF